This T cell receptor beta chain was captured in a study of Ad26.COV2.S vaccination and SARS-CoV-2 variants. Study-wide background: Recipients of Ad26.COV2.S got it intramuscularly, once or twice 56 days apart.

The CDR3 runs to 15 residues. In germline, CDR1 is LNHDA, CDR2 SQIVND (reference sequence). The ends were cut back, 6 bases at V and 0 bases at J, with 14 bases in the middle. The repertoire was sequenced with immunoSEQ multiplex PCR; TCRdb's copy has only in-frame clones and lacks some. In the table there are around 300,000 clones, under 90% of which are singletons. Treatment specified: 15 to 20 received Ad26.COV2.S at low or high dose, single or two shots; 5 received placebo; per-sample allocation not given. Each sample was drawn 63 days after the first injection (of vaccine or placebo). With respect to this clone: Its antigen remains unidentified.

Study conclusions and caveats: Breadth measured for non-spike TCRs was similar across vaccine and placebo recipients.

The chain uses TRBV19 and TRBJ1-2, with TRBD1 as a possible D gene (6 bases). The receptor was isolated from a person between 18 and 60 years old who received the Ad26.COV2.S COVID-19 vaccine or a placebo. The sequencing used peripheral blood, collected in a trial of Ad26.COV2.S vaccine versus placebo. In DNA form, the CDR3 reads TGTGCCAGTAGGGCCCGGGACATCCCTAACTATGGCTACACCTTC. This codes for CASRARDIPNYGYTF.